This TCR beta chain stems from a study of blood T cells in healthy people across ages. Germline assignment: CDR1 DFQATT and CDR2 SNEGSKA (reference sequence). The CDR3 spans 15 residues. Germline trimming cut 0 bases from V and 0 bases from J; bases unmatched to any gene: 3. A J-beta primer mix and a sample-barcoded 5' primer were used in a second PCR of roughly 7 to 12 cycles. Via MiXCR, TCRdb re-called the 5' RACE reads, giving one row per CDR3 protein. Counted here are fewer than 600,000 distinct CDR3 sequences, roughly a quarter occurring once; the ten biggest clones make up approximately 3.6%. This clonotype showed up just a few times. This same sample was also taken into another study, of T cells of mothers and their children.

This sequence originates from a boy between 2 and 10 years old in good health. Sequences were obtained from blood. The V and J genes are TRBV20-1 and TRBJ2-3; 7 positions agree with TRBD1. The CDR3 region is CSARDRGPSTDTQYF. The CDR3 DNA reads as TGCAGTGCTAGAGATAGGGGGCCTAGCACAGATACGCAGTATTTT.